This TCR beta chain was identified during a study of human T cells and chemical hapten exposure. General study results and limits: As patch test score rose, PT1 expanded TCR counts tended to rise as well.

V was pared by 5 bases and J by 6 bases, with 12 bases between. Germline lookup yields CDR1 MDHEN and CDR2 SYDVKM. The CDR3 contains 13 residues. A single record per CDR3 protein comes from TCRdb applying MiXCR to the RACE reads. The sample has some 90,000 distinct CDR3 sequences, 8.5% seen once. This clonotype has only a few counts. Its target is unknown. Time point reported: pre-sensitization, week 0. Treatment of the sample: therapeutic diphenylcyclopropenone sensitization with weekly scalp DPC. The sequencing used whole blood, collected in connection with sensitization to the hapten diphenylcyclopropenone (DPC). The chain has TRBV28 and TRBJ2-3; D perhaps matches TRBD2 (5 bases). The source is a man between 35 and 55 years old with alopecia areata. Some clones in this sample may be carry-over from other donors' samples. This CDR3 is CASSPPGVDTQYF. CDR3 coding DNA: TGTGCCAGCAGTCCCCCCGGGGTTGATACGCAGTATTTT.